This T cell receptor beta chain was documented in a study of blood T cells in healthy people across ages (dated by TCRdb to between 2015 and 2016). General notes on the study: In model experiments, roughly one uniquely barcoded TCR beta cDNA molecule per two T cells was captured by template switching. The study measured age-related changes in TCR beta repertoire diversity using deep sequencing normalized with unique cDNA molecular identifiers. Donors were grouped into four age groups: young (average roughly 15 years), middle-aged (over 35), aged (around 66) and long-lived (roughly 80). To avoid experimental bias, donors of different ages were distributed randomly across sequencing lanes. For two donors (one aged 18 to 30 and one aged 80 or older), the study analyzed two additional independent replicas of 1 million unique cDNA reads from the same blood draw.

Sequences MDHEN (CDR1) and SYDVKM (CDR2) are obtained from the germline V gene. Spanning cysteine to phenylalanine, the CDR3 consists of 14 amino acids. Here the CDR3 DNA is all that survives: 42 bases in frame from base 1. Ends trimmed: V by 9 bases, J by 3 bases; bases unmatched to a gene: 10. General study outcomes and caveats: Estimates of total diversity based on one million sequenced T cells were regarded as lower bounds and as underestimates. As age increased, observed TCR beta diversity per million T cells dropped in a roughly linear way, and a significant reduction was already evident by age about 40. Compared with the aged group, the long-lived group had more naive CD4+ T cells, fewer expanded clones and increased TCR diversity, a pattern suggesting age selection. There was a strong correlation between observed TCR beta diversity and the percentage of naive T cells measured by flow cytometry. The CMV infection status of donors was not known, potentially confounding age-related changes in expanded clonotypes. Because profiling used bulk unsorted PBMCs, naive and antigen-experienced compartments could not be compared conclusively.

Library preparation used 5' RACE. Sequencer: Illumina HiSeq 2500. A second about 7 to 12 cycle PCR used a sample-barcoded 5' primer and a J-beta primer mix. A template-switch 5' adaptor carrying 12 random nucleotides introduced a unique molecular identifier onto each TCR beta cDNA molecule. Each sample yielded at least 3 million CDR3-containing paired-end reads. All of the RNA was converted into first-strand cDNA using the Mint cDNA synthesis kit, with a TRBC-specific oligonucleotide serving as the primer. Following uracil-DNA glycosylase treatment, all cDNA underwent a first 18-cycle PCR with the universal primers M1SS and BC2_uni_R. The original pipeline was this. Each sample was normalized by randomly selecting 1 million high-quality reads, each carrying a distinct molecular identifier. Reads sharing molecular identifiers were discarded rather than binned into consensus sequences. CDR3 identification, clonotype clustering and error correction used MiTCR with a Q25 quality threshold and the strictest error-elimination algorithm. A nonparametric unseen species model with Euler transformation was used to estimate a lower bound on total TCR beta diversity. TCRdb ran its own pipeline on the public reads, namely fastp trimming at Q25 and MiXCR clone calling, and kept in-frame beta chains. Here each entry gathers all rows of one CDR3 protein and keeps the most common genes and DNA. The V and J calls and clone size come from TCRdb's table, not from the authors' own analysis. This sample is represented by hundreds of thousands of distinct CDR3 sequences; approximately 50% of them were singletons. The ten largest clones capture around 32% of the sample.

With respect to this clonotype: It lacks a known antigen. Base qualities are not recorded, but no much larger clone differs from it by a single base.

The approximately 40 donors, aged about 6 to 100 years, were systemically healthy Caucasian individuals from Russia. About 9.6 milliliters of peripheral blood were collected from each donor into EDTA-treated Vacutainer tubes. Ficoll-Paque density-gradient centrifugation was used to isolate PBMCs, with at least 6.5 million obtained per sample. Trizol reagent was used to extract total RNA from the PBMCs, yielding at least 5.5 micrograms per sample. For every donor, flow cytometry on a PBMC aliquot measured the percentage of naive CD45RAhigh/CD27high T cells. The sequenced sample consisted of blood. The clonotype comes from a woman in her sixties in good health. The V and J genes are TRBV28 and TRBJ2-7, with 8 central nucleotides matching TRBD1. CDR3 region: CASDGQGPYYEQYF. The bases are TGTGCCAGTGATGGACAGGGACCCTACTACGAGCAGTACTTC. With all but the CDR3 taken from the reference TRBV28 and TRBJ2-7 genes, the full variable domain is: DVKVTQSSRYLVKRTGEKVFLECVQDMDHENMFWYRQDPGLGLRLIYFSYDVKMKEKGDIPEGYSVSREKKERFSLILESASTNQTSMYLCASDGQGPYYEQYFGPGTRLTVT.